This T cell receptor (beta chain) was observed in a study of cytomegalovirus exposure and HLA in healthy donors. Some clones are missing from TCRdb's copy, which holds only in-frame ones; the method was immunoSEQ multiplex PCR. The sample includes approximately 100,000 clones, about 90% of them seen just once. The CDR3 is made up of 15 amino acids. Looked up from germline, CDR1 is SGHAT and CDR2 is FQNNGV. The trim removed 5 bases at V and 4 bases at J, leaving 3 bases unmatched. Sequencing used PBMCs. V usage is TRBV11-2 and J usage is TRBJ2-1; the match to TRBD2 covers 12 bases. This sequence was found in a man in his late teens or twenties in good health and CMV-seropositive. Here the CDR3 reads CASSLLAGGYNEQFF. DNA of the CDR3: TGTGCCAGCAGCCTACTAGCGGGAGGATACAATGAGCAGTTCTTC.